This TCR beta chain was recorded in a study of CD8+CD57+ T cells in acquired aplastic anemia (dated by TCRdb to 2016 to 2019). For context, the study as a whole: Extracted DNA from sorted CD4+ and CD8+ cells averaged 3.2 ug, ranging from about 0.17 to 30 ug. Healthy donor samples averaged roughly 9.9 million reads for CD4+ and under 12 million for CD8+ cells.

Overall study outcomes, separate from this receptor: No significant difference in CD8+ Simpson's diversity was found between patients and healthy controls (P=0.060). Over 25 CD8+ CDR3 sequences were found in both patients and controls but appeared to be highly expressed in patients and within the immunodominant clones of the patients.

Genomic DNA served as template for TCR beta VDJ combination and CDR3 sequence profiling. An Illumina HiSeq 2000 was used for TCR repertoire sequencing. In the paper's pipeline: Repertoires were assessed using TRBV/TRBJ rearrangement plots, CDR3 size and DJ length profiles, and Simpson's diversity index. Whichever DNA sequence was most abundant in the deep sequencing data was defined as the immunodominant clone. CDR3 amino acid sequences were screened for sharing across subjects and were compared with published repertoires and the VDJdb database. TCRdb cleaned the public reads at Q25 with fastp, built clones with MiXCR and kept in-frame beta chains. Every distinct CDR3 protein forms one entry, paired with its most common genes and DNA. The V and J calls here are based on TCRdb, not the publication. The sample table holds approximately 98,000 distinct CDR3 sequences, of which around 50% were seen once. The top ten constitute under 35% of the sample.

Regarding this clonotype: This receptor's antigen is unknown. It has no much larger one-base neighbor in the sample; base qualities were not kept.

In the study, sorted CD4+ and CD8+ blood T cells from patients with severe aplastic anemia and from healthy subjects underwent deep sequencing of TCR repertoires. Ficoll-Paque density gradient centrifugation was used to isolate peripheral blood mononuclear cells. Before DNA extraction, CD4+ and CD8+ T cells were sorted by FACS or by magnetic beads. The CDR3 measures 11 amino acids from cysteine to phenylalanine. The CDR3 DNA has 33 bases and is translated from base 1. CDR1 and CDR2, per the germline V gene, are SQVTM and ANQGSEA. V is pruned by 6 bases and J by 6 bases, leaving 3 bases of the junction without a gene match.

The chain joins TRBV29-1 to TRBJ1-2; the junction holds 8 bases that match TRBD1. The material sequenced was sorted CD4+, CD8+, or CD8+CD57+ T cells (not recorded which) from PBMCs. The clonotype was recovered from a human donor in good health, serving as a control. The CDR3 sequence is CSVRDRNGYTF. The nucleotide sequence reads as follows: TGCAGCGTCAGGGACAGGAATGGCTACACCTTC. The full variable domain, with segments outside the CDR3 supplied by the reference TRBV29-1 and TRBJ1-2 proteins, appears as SAVISQKPSRDICQRGTSLTIQCQVDSQVTMMFWYRQQPGQSLTLIATANQGSEATYESGFVIDKFPISRPNLTFSTLTVSNMSPEDSSIYLCSVRDRNGYTFGSGTRLTVV.